This T cell receptor beta chain was identified in a study of shared clonotypes between healthy human individuals. The study's findings and limits: Clonotypes not shared had lower generation probabilities than those common to all four donors.

As for this clone: Its antigen is as yet unknown.

Only in-frame clones appear in the TCRdb table, and some are missing; sequencing was by immunoSEQ multiplex PCR. Of some 2,400,000 clones listed, 90% to 96% are singletons. Germline V gene lookup returns CDR1 GTSNPN and CDR2 SVGIG (reference sequence). The CDR3 spans 13 residues. The V and J ends lost 7 bases and 7 bases respectively, with 19 bases between them. V gene TRBV30 combines with J gene TRBJ2-5; D possibly corresponds to TRBD2 (5 bases). Sequenced material: naive CD4+ T cells sorted from blood. Subset: CD45RA+ positively selected. The receptor was derived from a young man in good health. As DNA, the CDR3 is TGTGCCTCCTTAGGAGCTAGCCCGGTGACCCAGTACTTC. This codes for CASLGASPVTQYF.